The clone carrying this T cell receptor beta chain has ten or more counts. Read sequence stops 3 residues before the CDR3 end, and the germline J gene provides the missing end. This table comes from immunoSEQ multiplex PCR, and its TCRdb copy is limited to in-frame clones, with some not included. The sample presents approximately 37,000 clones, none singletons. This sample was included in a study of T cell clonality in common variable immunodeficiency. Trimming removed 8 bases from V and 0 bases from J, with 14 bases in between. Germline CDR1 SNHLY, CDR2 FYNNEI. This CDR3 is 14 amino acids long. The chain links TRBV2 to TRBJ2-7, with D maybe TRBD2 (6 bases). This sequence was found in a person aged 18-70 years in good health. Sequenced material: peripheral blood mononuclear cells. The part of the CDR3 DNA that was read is TGTGCCAGCGGACCTAGCGAGAGCTCCTACGAG. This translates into CASGPSESSYE. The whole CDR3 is CASGPSESSYEQYF.